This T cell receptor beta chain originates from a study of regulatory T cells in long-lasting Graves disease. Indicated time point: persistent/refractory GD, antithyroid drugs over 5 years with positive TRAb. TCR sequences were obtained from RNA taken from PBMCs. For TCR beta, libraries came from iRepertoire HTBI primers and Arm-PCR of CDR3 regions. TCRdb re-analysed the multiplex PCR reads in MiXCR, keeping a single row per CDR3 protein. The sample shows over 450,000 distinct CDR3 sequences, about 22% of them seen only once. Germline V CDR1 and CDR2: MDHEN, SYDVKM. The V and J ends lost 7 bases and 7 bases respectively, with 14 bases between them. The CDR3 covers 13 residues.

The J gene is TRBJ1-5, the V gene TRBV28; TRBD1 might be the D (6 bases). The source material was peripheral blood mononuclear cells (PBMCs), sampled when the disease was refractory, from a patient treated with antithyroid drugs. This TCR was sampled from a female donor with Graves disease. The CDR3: CASTPQGGQPQHF. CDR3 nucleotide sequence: TGTGCCAGCACCCCACAGGGCGGACAGCCCCAGCATTTT.